This T cell receptor beta chain was profiled in a study of shared clonotypes between healthy human individuals. From CD4+ cells came CD45RA+ naive and CD45RA-negative memory subsets. Clones were read by immunoSEQ multiplex PCR, and TCRdb kept only the in-frame ones, dropping some. The data hold around 980,000 clones, with approximately 78% observed a single time. This TCR was recovered from a young man in good health. Some clones in this sample may be carry-over from other donors' samples. Input material: memory CD4+ T cells from PBMCs. As for subset: CD45RA-negative fraction.

The CDR3 region is CASNRTSGRGETQYF. The CDR3 DNA sequence: TGCGCCAGCAACCGGACTAGCGGGAGAGGGGAGACCCAGTACTTC. V is TRBV23-1 and J is TRBJ2-5, with 13 nucleotides matching TRBD2. TRBV23-1 is an open reading frame, and its role is uncertain. Unmatched junction bases numbered 7, after V lost 7 bases and J lost 5 bases. There are 15 residues in the CDR3.